This TCR beta chain was captured by sequencing in a study of CD8 T cells in ankylosing spondylitis. General study results and limits: Matched synovial fluid from ankylosing spondylitis patients was reported to be enriched for disease-linked clones.

Per germline, CDR1 SNHLY and CDR2 FYNNEI. Trimming took 5 bases from V and 7 from J; bases not matched to a gene: 10. The CDR3 totals 14 residues. In making TCR beta libraries, quantitative 5'-RACE with molecular barcodes was used. From the 5' RACE reads, TCRdb called clonotypes with MiXCR, one entry per CDR3 protein. The sample records about 240,000 distinct CDR3 sequences, less than 10% being singletons. This clonotype was seen at least ten times. The antigen is undetermined. This chain uses TRBV2 with TRBJ2-7; 8 positions agree with TRBD2. The sequencing input was blood, either unsorted or a sorted T cell fraction (not recorded which). The clonotype comes from a male donor with ankylosing spondylitis or in good health (not recorded which). Here the CDR3 reads CASSPGLEIGEQYF. The CDR3 region has the DNA TGTGCCAGCAGTCCGGGACTAGAGATAGGGGAGCAGTACTTC.